This is a list of T cell receptor beta chains from one sample in a study of OX40 agonist ivuxolimab in advanced cancers. Generated by immunoSEQ multiplex PCR, the TCRdb table keeps only in-frame clones and is missing some. The table has some 41,000 clones, more than 70% seen once. This material consisted of CD4+ or CD8+ T cells sorted from blood, taken in a trial of the OX40 agonist ivuxolimab. The source is an adult with an advanced solid tumor such as melanoma, head and neck, liver or kidney cancer. Both conserved end residues are part of each CDR3. Fields, in order: V gene, D gene, J gene, CDR3 DNA, CDR3 protein. A D gene is named only where the DNA matches it firmly.

TRBV18	-	TRBJ2-3	TGTGCCAGCTCACCACCGGGGACTAGCACAGATACGCAGTATTTT	CASSPPGTSTDTQYF
TRBV4-2	TRBD1	TRBJ1-2	TGTGCCAGCAGCCAAGCGGACAGGGTGTCTGGCTACACCTTC	CASSQADRVSGYTF
TRBV19	-	TRBJ2-1	TGTGCCAGTAGTATAGTCGGAGAGACTTCCTACAATGAGCAGTTCTTC	CASSIVGETSYNEQFF
TRBV5-4	TRBD1	TRBJ2-5	TGTGCCAGCAGGGCGGACAGGGGGTCAGAGACCCAGTACTTC	CASRADRGSETQYF
TRBV7-2	TRBD1	TRBJ1-2	TGTGCCAGCAGCCTACCACAGGGGGCGGACTATGGCTACACCTTC	CASSLPQGADYGYTF
TRBV5-1	-	TRBJ1-1	TGCGCCAGCAGCAAATCTGACGGAAGGAACACTGAAGCTTTCTTT	CASSKSDGRNTEAFF
TRBV9	TRBD2	TRBJ2-1	TGTGCCAGCAGCGTAGTCTTGGGGGGACTAGCGGGAGTCGGTGAGCAGTTCTTC	CASSVVLGGLAGVGEQFF
TRBV5-1	-	TRBJ2-2	TGCGCCAGCAGCGCAAGGGACATAAACACCGGGGAGCTGTTTTTT	CASSARDINTGELFF
TRBV20-1	TRBD1	TRBJ2-7	TGCAGTGCTGACAGGGGGCGCGAGCAGTACTTC	CSADRGREQYF
TRBV14	-	TRBJ1-4	TGTGCCAGCAGCCAAGAGATGGGGTTGAAGGGGGCTAATGAAAAACTGTTTTTT	CASSQEMGLKGANEKLFF
TRBV28	-	TRBJ1-1	TGTGCCAGCAGAACCAGAAAGAACACTGAAGCTTTCTTT	CASRTRKNTEAFF
TRBV7-9	TRBD1	TRBJ1-4	TGTGCCAGCAGCTTAGAATACAGGGGAACGAATGAAAAACTGTTTTTT	CASSLEYRGTNEKLFF
TRBV21-1	-	TRBJ2-5	TGTGCCAGCAGGGACCTTGGGGAGACCCAGTACTTC	CASRDLGETQYF
TRBV7-6	TRBD2	TRBJ2-1	TGTGCCAGCAGCCCGGGGGGACTAGCGGGCTACAATGAGCAGTTCTTC	CASSPGGLAGYNEQFF
TRBV18	-	TRBJ1-1	TGTGCCAGCTCACCTCAGGGTTTGAACACTGAAGCTTTCTTT	CASSPQGLNTEAFF